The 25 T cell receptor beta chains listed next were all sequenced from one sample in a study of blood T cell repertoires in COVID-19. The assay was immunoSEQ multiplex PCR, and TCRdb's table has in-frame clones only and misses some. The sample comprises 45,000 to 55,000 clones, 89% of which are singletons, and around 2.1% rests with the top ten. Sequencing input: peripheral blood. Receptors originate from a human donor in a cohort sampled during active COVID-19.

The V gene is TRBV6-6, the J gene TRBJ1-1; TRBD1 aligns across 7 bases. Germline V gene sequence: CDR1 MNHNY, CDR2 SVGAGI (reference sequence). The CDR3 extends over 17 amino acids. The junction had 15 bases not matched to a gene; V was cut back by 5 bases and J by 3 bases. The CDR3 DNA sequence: TGTGCCAGCAGTCCCGATAGGGGACAGCCGAAGGACACTGAAGCTTTCTTT. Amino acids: CASSPDRGQPKDTEAFF.

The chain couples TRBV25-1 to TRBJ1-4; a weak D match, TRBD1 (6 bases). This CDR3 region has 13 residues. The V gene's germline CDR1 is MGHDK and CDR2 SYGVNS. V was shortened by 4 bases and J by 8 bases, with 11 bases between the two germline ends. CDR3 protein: CASSAGAEEKLFF. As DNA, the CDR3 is TGTGCCAGCAGTGCAGGGGCAGAAGAAAAACTGTTTTTT.

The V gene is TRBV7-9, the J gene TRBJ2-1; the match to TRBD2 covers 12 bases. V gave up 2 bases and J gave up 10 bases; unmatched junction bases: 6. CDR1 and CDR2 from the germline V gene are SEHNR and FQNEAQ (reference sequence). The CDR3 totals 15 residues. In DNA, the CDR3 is TGTGCCAGCAGCTTAATGGGACTAGCGGGTGGGGAGCAGTTCTTC. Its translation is CASSLMGLAGGEQFF.

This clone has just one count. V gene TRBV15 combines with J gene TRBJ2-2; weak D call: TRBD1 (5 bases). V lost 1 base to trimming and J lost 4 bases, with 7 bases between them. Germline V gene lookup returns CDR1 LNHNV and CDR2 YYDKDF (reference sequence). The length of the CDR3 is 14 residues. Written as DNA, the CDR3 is TGTGCCACCAGCAGAGTAGGGGCCACCGGGGAGCTGTTTTTT. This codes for CATSRVGATGELFF.

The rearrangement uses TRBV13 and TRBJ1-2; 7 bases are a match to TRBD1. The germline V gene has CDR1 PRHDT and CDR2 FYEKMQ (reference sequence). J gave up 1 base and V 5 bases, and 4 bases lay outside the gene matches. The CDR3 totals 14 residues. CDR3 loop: CASSPRGINYGYTF. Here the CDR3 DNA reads TGTGCCAGCAGCCCCAGGGGGATTAACTATGGCTACACCTTC. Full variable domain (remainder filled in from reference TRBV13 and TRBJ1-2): AAGVIQSPRHLIKEKRETATLKCYPIPRHDTVYWYQQGPGQDPQFLISFYEKMQSDKGSIPDRFSAQQFSDYHSELNMSSLELGDSALYFCASSPRGINYGYTFGSGTRLTVV.

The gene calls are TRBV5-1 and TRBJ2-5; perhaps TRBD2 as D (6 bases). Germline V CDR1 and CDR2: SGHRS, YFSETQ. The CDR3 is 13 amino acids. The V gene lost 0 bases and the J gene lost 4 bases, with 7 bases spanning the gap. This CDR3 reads CASSLVGGETQYF. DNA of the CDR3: TGCGCCAGCAGCTTGGTGGGGGGAGAGACCCAGTACTTC.

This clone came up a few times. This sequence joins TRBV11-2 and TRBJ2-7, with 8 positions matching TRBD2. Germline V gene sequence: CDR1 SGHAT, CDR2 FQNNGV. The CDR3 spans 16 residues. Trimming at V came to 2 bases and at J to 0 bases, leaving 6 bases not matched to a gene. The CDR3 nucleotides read TGTGCCAGCAGCTTAACTAGCGGAAGTACCTCCTACGAGCAGTACTTC. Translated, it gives CASSLTSGSTSYEQYF.

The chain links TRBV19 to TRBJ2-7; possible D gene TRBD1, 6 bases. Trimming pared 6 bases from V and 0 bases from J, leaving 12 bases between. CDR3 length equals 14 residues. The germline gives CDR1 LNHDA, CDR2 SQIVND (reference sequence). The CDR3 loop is CASRLGANSYEQYF. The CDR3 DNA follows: TGTGCCAGTAGGTTGGGGGCCAACTCCTACGAGCAGTACTTC.

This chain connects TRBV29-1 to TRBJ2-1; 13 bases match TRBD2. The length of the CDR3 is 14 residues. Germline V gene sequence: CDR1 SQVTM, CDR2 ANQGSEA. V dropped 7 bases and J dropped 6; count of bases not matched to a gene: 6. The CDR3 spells CSGQTSGRGNEQFF. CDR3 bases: TGCAGCGGACAAACTAGCGGGAGGGGCAATGAGCAGTTCTTC.

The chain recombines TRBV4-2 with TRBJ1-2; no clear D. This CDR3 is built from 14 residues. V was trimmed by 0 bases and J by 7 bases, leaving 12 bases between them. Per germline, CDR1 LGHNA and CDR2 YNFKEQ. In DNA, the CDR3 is TGTGCCAGCAGCCAAGATACAGCTATAGGTGGCTACACCTTC. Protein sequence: CASSQDTAIGGYTF.

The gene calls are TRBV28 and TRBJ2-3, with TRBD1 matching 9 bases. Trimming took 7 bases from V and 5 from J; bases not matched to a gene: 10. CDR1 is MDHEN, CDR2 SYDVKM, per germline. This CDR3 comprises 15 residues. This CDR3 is CASTHLGTGQDTQYF. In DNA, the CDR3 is TGTGCCAGCACCCACCTCGGGACAGGGCAAGATACGCAGTATTTT.

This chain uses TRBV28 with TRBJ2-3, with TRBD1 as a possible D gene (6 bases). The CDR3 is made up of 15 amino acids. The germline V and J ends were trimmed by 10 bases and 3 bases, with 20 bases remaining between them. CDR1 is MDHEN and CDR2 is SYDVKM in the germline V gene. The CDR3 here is CATSDPGHTTDTQYF. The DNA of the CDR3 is TGTGCCACTTCCGACCCGGGACATACAACAGATACGCAGTATTTT.

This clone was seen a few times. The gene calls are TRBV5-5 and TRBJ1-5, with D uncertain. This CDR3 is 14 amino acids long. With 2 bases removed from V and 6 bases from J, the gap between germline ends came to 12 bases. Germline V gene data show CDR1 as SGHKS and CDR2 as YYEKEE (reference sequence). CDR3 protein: CASSLLAGGQPQHF. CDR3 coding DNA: TGTGCCAGCAGCTTATTGGCCGGCGGTCAGCCCCAGCATTTT. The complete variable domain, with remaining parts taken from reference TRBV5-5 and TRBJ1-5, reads DAGVTQSPTHLIKTRGQQVTLRCSPISGHKSVSWYQQVLGQGPQFIFQYYEKEERGRGNFPDRFSARQFPNYSSELNVNALLLGDSALYLCASSLLAGGQPQHFGDGTRLSIL.

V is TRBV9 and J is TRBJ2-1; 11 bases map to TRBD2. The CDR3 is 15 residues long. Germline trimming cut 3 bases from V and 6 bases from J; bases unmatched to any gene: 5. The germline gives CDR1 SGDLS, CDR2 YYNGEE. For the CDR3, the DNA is TGTGCCAGCAGCGCCCTTAGCGGGAGGGGCAATGAGCAGTTCTTC. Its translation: CASSALSGRGNEQFF.

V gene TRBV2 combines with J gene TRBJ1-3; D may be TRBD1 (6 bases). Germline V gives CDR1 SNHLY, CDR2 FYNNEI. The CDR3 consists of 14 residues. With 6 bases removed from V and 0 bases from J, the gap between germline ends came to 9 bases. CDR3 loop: CASRGQPSGNTIYF. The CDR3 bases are TGTGCCAGCAGGGGACAACCCTCTGGAAACACCATATATTTT.

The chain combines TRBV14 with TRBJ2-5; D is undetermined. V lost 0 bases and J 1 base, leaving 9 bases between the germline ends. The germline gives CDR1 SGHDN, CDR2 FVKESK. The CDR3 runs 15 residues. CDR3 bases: TGTGCCAGCAGCCAAGATCGCGGTCCCCAAGAGACCCAGTACTTC. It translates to CASSQDRGPQETQYF.

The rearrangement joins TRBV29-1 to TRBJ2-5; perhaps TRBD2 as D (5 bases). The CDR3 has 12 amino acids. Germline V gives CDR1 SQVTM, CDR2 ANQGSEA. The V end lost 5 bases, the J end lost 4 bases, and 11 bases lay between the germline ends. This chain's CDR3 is CSVLLGGETQYF. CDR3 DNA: TGCAGCGTTTTACTAGGCGGAGAGACCCAGTACTTC.

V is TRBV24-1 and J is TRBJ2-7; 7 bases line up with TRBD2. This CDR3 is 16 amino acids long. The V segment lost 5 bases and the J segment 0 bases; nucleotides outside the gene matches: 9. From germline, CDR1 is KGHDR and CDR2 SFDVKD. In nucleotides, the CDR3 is TGTGCCACCAGTGGGGGATCAGGGAGGGACTCCTACGAGCAGTACTTC. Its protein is CATSGGSGRDSYEQYF.

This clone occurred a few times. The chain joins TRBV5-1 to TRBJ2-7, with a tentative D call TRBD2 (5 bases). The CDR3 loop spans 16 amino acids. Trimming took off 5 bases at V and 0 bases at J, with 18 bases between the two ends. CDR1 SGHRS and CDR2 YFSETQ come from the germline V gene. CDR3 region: CASREAIGVSSYEQYF. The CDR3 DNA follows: TGCGCCAGCAGGGAGGCAATCGGTGTAAGCTCCTACGAGCAGTACTTC. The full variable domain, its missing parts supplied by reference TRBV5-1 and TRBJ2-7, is KAGVTQTPRYLIKTRGQQVTLSCSPISGHRSVSWYQQTPGQGLQFLFEYFSETQRNKGNFPGRFSGRQFSNSRSEMNVSTLELGDSALYLCASREAIGVSSYEQYFGPGTRLTVT.

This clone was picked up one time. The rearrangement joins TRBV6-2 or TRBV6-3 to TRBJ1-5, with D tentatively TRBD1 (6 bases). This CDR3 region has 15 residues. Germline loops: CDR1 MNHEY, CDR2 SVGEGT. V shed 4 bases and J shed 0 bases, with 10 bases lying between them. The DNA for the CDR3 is TGTGCCAGCAGTTCCGACAGGATTAGCAATCAGCCCCAGCATTTT. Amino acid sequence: CASSSDRISNQPQHF.

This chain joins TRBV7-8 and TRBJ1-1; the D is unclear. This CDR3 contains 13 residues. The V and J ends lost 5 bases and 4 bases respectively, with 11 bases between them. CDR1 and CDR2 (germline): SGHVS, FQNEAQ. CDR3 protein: CASSATVGTEAFF. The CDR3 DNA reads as TGTGCCAGCAGCGCCACAGTGGGCACTGAAGCTTTCTTT.

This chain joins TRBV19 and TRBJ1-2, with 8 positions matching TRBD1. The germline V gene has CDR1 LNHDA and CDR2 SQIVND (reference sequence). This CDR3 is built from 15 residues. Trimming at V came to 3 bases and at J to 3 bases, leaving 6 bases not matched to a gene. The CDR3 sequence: CASSISRGLDYGYTF. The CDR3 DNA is TGTGCCAGTAGTATTTCCAGGGGGCTCGACTATGGCTACACCTTC.

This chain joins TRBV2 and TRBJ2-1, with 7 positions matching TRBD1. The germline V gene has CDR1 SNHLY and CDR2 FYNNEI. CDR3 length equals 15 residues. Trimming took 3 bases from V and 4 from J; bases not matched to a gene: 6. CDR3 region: CASSDLWDRYNEQFF. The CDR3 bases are TGTGCCAGCAGTGATTTGTGGGACAGATACAATGAGCAGTTCTTC.

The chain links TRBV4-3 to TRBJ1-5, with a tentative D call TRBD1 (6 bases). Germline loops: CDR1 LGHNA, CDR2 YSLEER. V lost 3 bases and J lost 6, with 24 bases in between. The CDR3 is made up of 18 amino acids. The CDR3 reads CASSQVYGGARGSQPQHF. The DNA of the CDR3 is TGCGCCAGCAGCCAGGTCTATGGGGGCGCGCGGGGGAGTCAGCCCCAGCATTTT.

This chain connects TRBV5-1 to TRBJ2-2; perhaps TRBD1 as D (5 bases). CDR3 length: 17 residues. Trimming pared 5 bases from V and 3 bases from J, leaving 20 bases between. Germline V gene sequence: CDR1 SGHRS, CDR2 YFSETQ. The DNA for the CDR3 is TGCGCCAGCAGTCGCCACATCAGGGTCGAGGACACCGGGGAGCTGTTTTTT. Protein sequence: CASSRHIRVEDTGELFF.